The rows below give T cell receptor beta chains drawn from one sample of a study of cytomegalovirus exposure and HLA in healthy donors. Data came from immunoSEQ multiplex PCR; TCRdb stores just in-frame clones and leaves some out. Found here are some 190,000 clones, more than 80% of them singletons; the top ten hold 2.4%. Sequenced sample: PBMCs. The receptors come from a male donor in good health and CMV-seronegative. Both conserved end residues are part of each CDR3. D genes are given only for firm matches. Some rows have no size entry. The others give once, few or many, or a class for an expanded clone.

J gene | D gene | V gene | clone size | CDR3 length | CDR3 protein | CDR3 DNA
TRBJ2-1 | TRBD2 | TRBV15 | . | 15 | CATSTGIAGGNEQFF | TGTGCCACCAGCACCGGAATAGCGGGAGGAAATGAGCAGTTCTTC
TRBJ2-3 | . | TRBV10-3 | . | 15 | CAISDTGTSTDTQYF | TGTGCCATCAGCGACACAGGGACCAGCACAGATACGCAGTATTTT
TRBJ2-1 | TRBD1 | TRBV5-5 | . | 14 | CASSSGQGYNEQFF | TGTGCCAGCAGCTCGGGACAGGGATACAATGAGCAGTTCTTC
TRBJ1-5 | . | TRBV18 | few | 13 | CASSREGNQPQHF | TGTGCCAGCTCACGGGAGGGGAATCAGCCCCAGCATTTT
TRBJ1-6 | TRBD1 | TRBV27 | . | 14 | CASRRTGYNSPLHF | TGTGCCAGCAGACGGACAGGGTATAATTCACCCCTCCACTTT
TRBJ2-7 | TRBD1 | TRBV4-3 | . | 15 | CASSQSRQGTYEQYF | TGCGCCAGCAGCCAGAGCCGACAGGGGACCTACGAGCAGTACTTC
TRBJ2-7 | TRBD2 | TRBV7-3 | . | 15 | CASSLQAGGSYEQYF | TGTGCCAGCAGCTTACAGGCGGGAGGATCCTACGAGCAGTACTTC
TRBJ1-5 | . | TRBV6-1 | . | 15 | CASSEGTGGRQPQHF | TGTGCCAGCAGTGAAGGAACGGGGGGCCGTCAGCCCCAGCATTTT
TRBJ2-5 | . | TRBV2 | . | 14 | CASSDGGGWETQYF | TGTGCCAGCAGTGATGGGGGGGGCTGGGAGACCCAGTACTTC
TRBJ1-1 | . | TRBV27 | . | 14 | CASSLIRGNTEAFF | TGTGCCAGCAGTTTAATCAGGGGGAACACTGAAGCTTTCTTT
TRBJ1-2 | . | TRBV18 | . | 16 | CASSPGPQKANYGYTF | TGTGCCAGCTCACCGGGGCCTCAAAAAGCTAACTATGGCTACACCTTC
TRBJ1-1 | . | TRBV11-2 | . | 18 | CASSLAPPANGVNTEAFF | TGTGCCAGCAGCTTAGCCCCACCGGCCAACGGGGTGAACACTGAAGCTTTCTTT
TRBJ2-3 | . | TRBV6-5 | . | 13 | CARTVRGGDTQYF | TGTGCCAGAACCGTCAGGGGTGGAGATACGCAGTATTTT
TRBJ1-1 | . | TRBV28 | . | 12 | CASSSRGTEAFF | TGTGCCAGCAGTTCACGGGGAACTGAAGCTTTCTTT
TRBJ2-7 | TRBD1 | TRBV5-1 | . | 15 | CASSSGQGITYEQYF | TGCGCCAGCAGCTCGGGACAGGGGATTACCTACGAGCAGTACTTC
TRBJ2-7 | TRBD1 | TRBV28 | . | 16 | CASIKISGQGWHEQYF | TGTGCCAGCATTAAGATTTCGGGACAGGGTTGGCACGAGCAGTACTTC
TRBJ1-2 | . | TRBV21-1 | . | 14 | CASSMDRGPEGYTF | TGTGCCAGCAGCATGGACAGGGGGCCTGAGGGCTACACCTTC
TRBJ2-1 | TRBD2 | TRBV7-3 | . | 17 | CASRLDHLGRAGGEQFF | TGTGCCAGCCGCCTTGACCACCTCGGGAGGGCCGGGGGTGAGCAGTTCTTC
TRBJ2-1 | . | TRBV9 | . | 16 | CASSVGENRLYNEQFF | TGTGCCAGCAGCGTAGGGGAGAATAGACTCTACAATGAGCAGTTCTTC
TRBJ2-5 | TRBD2 | TRBV28 | once | 15 | CASSYLSGKEETQYF | TGTGCCAGCAGTTACCTTAGCGGGAAAGAAGAGACCCAGTACTTC
TRBJ2-5 | TRBD1 | TRBV10-3 | few | 15 | CAISESARGQETQYF | TGTGCCATCAGTGAGTCGGCCAGGGGGCAGGAGACCCAGTACTTC
TRBJ2-1 | TRBD1 | TRBV27 | . | 13 | CASRVTGGSEQFF | TGTGCCAGCAGGGTGACAGGGGGCAGTGAGCAGTTCTTC
TRBJ2-1 | TRBD2 | TRBV27 | few | 15 | CASNPSGFSYNEQFF | TGTGCCAGCAACCCTAGCGGCTTTTCGTACAATGAGCAGTTCTTC
TRBJ2-1 | . | TRBV7-6 | . | 13 | CASSLRQATEQFF | TGTGCCAGCAGCCTCAGACAGGCTACAGAGCAGTTCTTC
TRBJ2-3 | TRBD1 | TRBV5-1 | . | 15 | CASSHMDRGTDTQYF | TGCGCCAGCAGCCATATGGACAGGGGAACAGATACGCAGTATTTT
TRBJ2-2 | TRBD1 | TRBV11-2 | . | 15 | CASRPTGYRTGELFF | TGTGCCAGCAGGCCGACAGGGTATCGCACCGGGGAGCTGTTTTTT
TRBJ1-1 | . | TRBV7-9 | . | 12 | CASSRRDTEAFF | TGTGCCAGCAGTCGCAGGGACACTGAAGCTTTCTTT
TRBJ2-1 | TRBD1 | TRBV7-6 | . | 12 | CASSLQGYEQFF | TGTGCCAGCAGCCTACAGGGGTATGAGCAGTTCTTC
TRBJ2-3 | TRBD2 | TRBV5-1 | . | 18 | CASSLTGTSGVIADTQYF | TGCGCCAGCAGCTTGACCGGGACTAGCGGGGTAATCGCAGATACGCAGTATTTT
TRBJ2-6 | TRBD2 | TRBV10-3 | once | 17 | CAISGGLAGSGANVLTF | TGTGCCATCAGTGGGGGACTAGCGGGCTCTGGGGCCAACGTCCTGACTTTC
TRBJ2-3 | TRBD1 | TRBV10-3 | few | 15 | CAISGGQGRTDTQYF | TGTGCCATCAGTGGTGGACAGGGGCGCACAGATACGCAGTATTTT
TRBJ2-7 | . | TRBV7-9 | few | 14 | CASSLETNSYEQYF | TGTGCCAGCAGCTTAGAGACAAACTCCTACGAGCAGTACTTC
TRBJ2-7 | . | TRBV6-4 | few | 18 | CASSDSNGRQGSPYEQYF | TGTGCCAGCAGTGACTCGAACGGCCGCCAGGGGAGCCCCTACGAGCAGTACTTC
TRBJ2-5 | TRBD2 | TRBV18 | . | 17 | CASSGLAGGRYQETQYF | TGTGCCAGCTCCGGACTAGCGGGGGGAAGGTACCAAGAGACCCAGTACTTC
TRBJ2-5 | TRBD2 | TRBV2 | . | 18 | CASSGGLAGLFPQETQYF | TGTGCCAGCAGTGGAGGACTAGCGGGGCTCTTCCCACAAGAGACCCAGTACTTC
TRBJ2-5 | TRBD1 | TRBV10-3 | . | 18 | CAISAGQGAFAGGETQYF | TGTGCCATCAGTGCTGGACAGGGGGCGTTCGCAGGAGGAGAGACCCAGTACTTC
TRBJ1-1 | TRBD1 | TRBV6-1 | . | 16 | CASSELKGALNTEAFF | TGTGCCAGCAGTGAACTAAAGGGGGCCTTGAACACTGAAGCTTTCTTT
TRBJ2-2 | . | TRBV30 | . | 13 | CAWGDIDTGELFF | TGTGCCTGGGGGGACATAGACACCGGGGAGCTGTTTTTT
TRBJ2-6 | TRBD1 | TRBV19 | few | 16 | CASTTQGEAGANVLTF | TGTGCCAGTACCACACAGGGGGAGGCTGGGGCCAACGTCCTGACTTTC
TRBJ2-7 | . | TRBV6-6 | . | 14 | CASSYSIFLYEQYF | TGTGCCAGCAGTTACTCGATCTTCCTATACGAGCAGTACTTC
TRBJ1-3 | TRBD1 | TRBV10-3 | . | 16 | CAISEAGGVSGNTIYF | TGTGCCATCAGTGAGGCAGGGGGCGTCTCTGGAAACACCATATATTTT
TRBJ1-2 | TRBD1 | TRBV7-9 | . | 15 | CSSSLITGGGYGYTF | TGTTCCAGCAGCCTTATTACAGGGGGCGGCTATGGCTACACCTTC
TRBJ1-2 | . | TRBV6-5 | . | 13 | CASSNRPNYGYTF | TGTGCCAGCAGCAACAGGCCTAACTATGGCTACACCTTC
TRBJ1-4 | TRBD1 | TRBV27 | . | 16 | CASSLWADRGREKLFF | TGTGCCAGCAGTTTATGGGCCGACAGGGGGCGTGAAAAACTGTTTTTT
TRBJ2-1 | . | TRBV6-5 | . | 12 | CASGSWNNEQFF | TGTGCCAGCGGGAGTTGGAACAATGAGCAGTTCTTC
TRBJ2-1 | TRBD2 | TRBV5-1 | . | 15 | CASSLTSGGANEQFF | TGCGCCAGCAGCTTGACTAGCGGGGGGGCCAATGAGCAGTTCTTC
TRBJ1-2 | TRBD1 | TRBV11-2 | . | 12 | CASSPRGYGYTF | TGTGCCAGCAGCCCCAGGGGGTATGGCTACACCTTC
TRBJ2-5 | . | TRBV5-4 | . | 15 | CASSKQTGLQETQYF | TGTGCCAGCAGCAAACAAACAGGGCTACAAGAGACCCAGTACTTC
TRBJ1-2 | . | TRBV6-5 | . | 14 | CASSYRVGNYGYPF | TGTGCCAGCAGTTACCGGGTCGGGAACTATGGCTACCCCTTC
TRBJ2-3 | . | TRBV7-9 | . | 16 | CASSPRRRGRTDTQYF | TGTGCCAGCAGCCCCCGGAGGCGGGGACGCACAGATACGCAGTATTTT
TRBJ2-1 | TRBD2 | TRBV19 | . | 17 | CASSPGLAGAHLNEQFF | TGTGCCAGTAGTCCGGGACTAGCGGGGGCCCATCTTAATGAGCAGTTCTTC
TRBJ1-5 | TRBD1 | TRBV28 | once | 15 | CASSGTGRDRQPQHF | TGTGCCAGCAGCGGGACAGGGAGGGATCGTCAGCCCCAGCATTTT
TRBJ1-6 | . | TRBV9 | . | 15 | CASSVETDYNSPLHF | TGTGCCAGCAGCGTAGAGACAGACTATAATTCACCCCTCCACTTT
TRBJ2-7 | TRBD2 | TRBV10-3 | . | 14 | CAISAGLAGDEQYF | TGTGCCATCAGTGCGGGACTAGCGGGAGACGAGCAGTACTTC
TRBJ2-5 | . | TRBV29-1 | . | 15 | CSAGRQAVGQETQYF | TGCAGCGCAGGTCGACAGGCGGTCGGCCAAGAGACCCAGTACTTC
TRBJ1-2 | TRBD1 | TRBV28 | . | 13 | CASSRTGGYGYTF | TGTGCCAGCAGCCGAACAGGGGGTTATGGCTACACCTTC
TRBJ1-2 | TRBD1 | TRBV5-1 | . | 14 | CASSTPGQNYGYTF | TGCGCCAGCAGCACCCCGGGACAGAACTATGGCTACACCTTC
TRBJ2-2 | . | TRBV5-1 | . | 17 | CASSFRVAAQNTGELFF | TGCGCCAGCAGCTTTCGGGTAGCAGCTCAAAACACCGGGGAGCTGTTTTTT
TRBJ2-7 | TRBD1 | TRBV5-8 | . | 15 | CASSFGTGDRYEQYF | TGTGCCAGCAGTTTCGGGACAGGGGATCGCTACGAGCAGTACTTC